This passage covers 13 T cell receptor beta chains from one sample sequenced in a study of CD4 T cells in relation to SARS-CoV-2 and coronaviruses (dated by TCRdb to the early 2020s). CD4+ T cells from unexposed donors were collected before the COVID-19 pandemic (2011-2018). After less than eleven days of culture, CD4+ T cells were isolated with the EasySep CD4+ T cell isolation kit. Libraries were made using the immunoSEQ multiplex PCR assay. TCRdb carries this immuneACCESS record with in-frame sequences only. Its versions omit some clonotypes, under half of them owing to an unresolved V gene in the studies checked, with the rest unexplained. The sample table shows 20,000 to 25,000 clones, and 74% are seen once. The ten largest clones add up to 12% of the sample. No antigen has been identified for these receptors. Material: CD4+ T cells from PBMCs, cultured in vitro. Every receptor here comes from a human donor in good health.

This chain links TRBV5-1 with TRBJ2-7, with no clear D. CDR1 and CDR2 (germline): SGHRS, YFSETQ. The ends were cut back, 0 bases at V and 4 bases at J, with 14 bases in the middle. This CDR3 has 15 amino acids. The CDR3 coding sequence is TGCGCCAGCAGCTTGGAATCGGTAGGAAAGTACGAGCAGTACTTC. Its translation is CASSLESVGKYEQYF.

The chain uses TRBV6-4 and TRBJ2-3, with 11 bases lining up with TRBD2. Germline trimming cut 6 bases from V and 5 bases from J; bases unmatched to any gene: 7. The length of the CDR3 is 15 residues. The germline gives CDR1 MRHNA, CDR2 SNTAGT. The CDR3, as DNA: TGTGCCAGCAGCGAACTAGCGGGAGAATTAGATACGCAGTATTTT. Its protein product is CASSELAGELDTQYF.

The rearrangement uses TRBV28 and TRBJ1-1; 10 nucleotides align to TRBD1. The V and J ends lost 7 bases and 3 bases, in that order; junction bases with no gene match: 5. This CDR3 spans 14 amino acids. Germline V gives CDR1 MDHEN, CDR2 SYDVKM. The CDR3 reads CASTRQGAHTEAFF. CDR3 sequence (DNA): TGTGCCAGCACCCGACAGGGGGCCCACACTGAAGCTTTCTTT. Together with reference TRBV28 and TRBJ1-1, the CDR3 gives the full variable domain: DVKVTQSSRYLVKRTGEKVFLECVQDMDHENMFWYRQDPGLGLRLIYFSYDVKMKEKGDIPEGYSVSREKKERFSLILESASTNQTSMYLCASTRQGAHTEAFFGQGTRLTVV.

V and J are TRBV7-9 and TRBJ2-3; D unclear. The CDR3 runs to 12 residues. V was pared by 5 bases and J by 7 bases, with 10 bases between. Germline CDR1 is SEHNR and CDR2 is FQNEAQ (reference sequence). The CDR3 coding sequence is TGTGCCAGCAGCGCTACTCGTAATACGCAGTATTTT. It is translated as CASSATRNTQYF.

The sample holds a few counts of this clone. CDR3 DNA: TGTGCCACCAGCAGAGAAGGTCGTTTACAGGGGGATGAGCAGTTCTTC. It yields the protein CATSREGRLQGDEQFF. This chain joins TRBV15 and TRBJ2-1; 8 bases align to TRBD1. The V gene end was trimmed by 0 bases and the J gene end by 8 bases; junction bases not matched to a gene: 9. This CDR3 has 16 amino acids. The germline CDR1 and CDR2 sequences are LNHNV and YYDKDF (reference sequence).

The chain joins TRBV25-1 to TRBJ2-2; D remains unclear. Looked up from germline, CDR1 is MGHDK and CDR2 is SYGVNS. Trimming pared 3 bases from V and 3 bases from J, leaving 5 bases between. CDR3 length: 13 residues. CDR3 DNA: TGTGCCAGCAGTGAGAGAGACACCGGGGAGCTGTTTTTT. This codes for CASSERDTGELFF.

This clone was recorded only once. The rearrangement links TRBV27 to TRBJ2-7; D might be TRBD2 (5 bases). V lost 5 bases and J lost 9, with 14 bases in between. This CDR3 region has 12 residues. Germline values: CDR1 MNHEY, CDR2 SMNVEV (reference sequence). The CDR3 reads CASSSAGQVQYF. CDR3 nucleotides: TGTGCCAGCAGTAGCGCGGGCCAGGTGCAGTACTTC.

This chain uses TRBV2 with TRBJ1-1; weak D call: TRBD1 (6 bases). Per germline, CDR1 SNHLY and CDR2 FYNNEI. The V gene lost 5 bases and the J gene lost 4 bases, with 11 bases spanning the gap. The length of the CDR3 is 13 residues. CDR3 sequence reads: CASSSGVSTEAFF. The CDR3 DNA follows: TGTGCCAGCAGTTCAGGGGTGAGCACTGAAGCTTTCTTT. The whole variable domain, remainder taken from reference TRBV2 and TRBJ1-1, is EPEVTQTPSHQVTQMGQEVILRCVPISNHLYFYWYRQILGQKVEFLVSFYNNEISEKSEIFDDQFSVERPDGSNFTLKIRSTKLEDSAMYFCASSSGVSTEAFFGQGTRLTVV.

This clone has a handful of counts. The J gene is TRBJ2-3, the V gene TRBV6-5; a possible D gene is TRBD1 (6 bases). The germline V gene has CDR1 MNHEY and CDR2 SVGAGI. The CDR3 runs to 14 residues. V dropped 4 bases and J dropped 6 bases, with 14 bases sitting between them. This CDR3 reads CASSLRTATDTQYF. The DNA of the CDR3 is TGTGCCAGCAGTTTGCGGACAGCAACGGATACGCAGTATTTT.

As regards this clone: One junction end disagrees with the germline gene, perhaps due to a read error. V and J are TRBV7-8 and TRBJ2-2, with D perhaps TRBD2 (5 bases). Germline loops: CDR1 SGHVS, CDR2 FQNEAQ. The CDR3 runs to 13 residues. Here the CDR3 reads CASEGLPDGQLFF. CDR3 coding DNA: TGTGCCAGTGAAGGACTTCCTGACGGGCAGCTGTTTTTT.

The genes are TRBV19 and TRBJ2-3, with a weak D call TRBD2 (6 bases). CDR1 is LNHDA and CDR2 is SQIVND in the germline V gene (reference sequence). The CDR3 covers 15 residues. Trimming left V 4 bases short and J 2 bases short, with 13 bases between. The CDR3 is CASSKEAGFTDTQYF. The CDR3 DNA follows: TGTGCCAGTAGTAAAGAAGCGGGCTTCACAGATACGCAGTATTTT.

The CDR3 reads CASSQTHGQGEQYF. In nucleotides, the CDR3 is TGCGCCAGCAGCCAAACCCATGGGCAAGGCGAGCAGTACTTC. This chain connects TRBV5-1 to TRBJ2-7; D gene uncertain. Trimming pared 4 bases from V and 6 bases from J, leaving 17 bases between. Germline CDR1 and CDR2: SGHRS and YFSETQ. This CDR3 is 14 amino acids long.

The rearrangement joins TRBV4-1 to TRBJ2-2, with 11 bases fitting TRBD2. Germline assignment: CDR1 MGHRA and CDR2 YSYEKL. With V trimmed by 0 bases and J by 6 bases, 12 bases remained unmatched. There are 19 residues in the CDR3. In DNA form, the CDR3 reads TGCGCCAGCAGCCAAGATCGGAATAAGGGACTAGCGGCTTCCGGGGAGCTGTTTTTT. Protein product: CASSQDRNKGLAASGELFF.